This T cell receptor beta chain was captured by sequencing in a study of T cell responses to AZD1222 COVID-19 vaccine. General study points: White British people made up most donors, females outnumbered males, and clonal diversity was possibly underestimated.

Trimming cost V 3 bases and J 0 bases, with 9 bases left between them. Germline assignment: CDR1 MDHEN and CDR2 SYDVKM. This CDR3 region has 16 residues. Notes on this clone: Its antigen is still unknown.

This table comes from immunoSEQ multiplex PCR, and its TCRdb copy is limited to in-frame clones, with some not included. Here the sample spans approximately 110,000 clones, more than 75% being singletons. The sample here was peripheral blood, taken on day 0 of AZD1222 vaccination. This chain uses TRBV28 with TRBJ2-6; D unresolved. This TCR came from an adult in good health. The CDR3 is CASSLDVASGANVLTF. CDR3 coding DNA: TGTGCCAGCAGTTTGGACGTAGCCTCTGGGGCCAACGTCCTGACTTTC.